One sample yielded the 23 T cell receptor beta chains listed below, sequenced in a study of OX40 agonist ivuxolimab in advanced cancers. The assay was immunoSEQ multiplex PCR, and TCRdb's table has in-frame clones only and misses some. The sample has 60,000 to 75,000 clones; approximately 90% are singletons. The source was CD4+ or CD8+ T cells sorted from blood, collected in a trial of the OX40 agonist ivuxolimab. These receptors originate from an adult with an advanced solid tumor such as melanoma, head and neck, liver or kidney cancer.

The rearrangement uses TRBV4-1 and TRBJ2-1; D is undetermined. V lost 2 bases to trimming and J lost 7 bases, with 12 bases between them. This CDR3 is built from 14 residues. Germline V gene data show CDR1 as MGHRA and CDR2 as YSYEKL. DNA for the CDR3: TGCGCCAGCAGCCAACTAACTTCTTGGAATGAGCAGTTCTTC. This gives the protein CASSQLTSWNEQFF.

In its sample, this clone was seen once. V gene TRBV18 combines with J gene TRBJ1-4, with 10 nucleotides matching TRBD1. The V gene end was trimmed by 2 bases and the J gene end by 8 bases; junction bases not matched to a gene: 5. CDR3 length: 15 residues. The germline gives CDR1 KGHSH, CDR2 LQKENI. CDR3 in amino acids: CASSPGTGDSEKLFF. DNA for the CDR3: TGTGCCAGCTCACCAGGGACAGGGGACTCGGAAAAACTGTTTTTT.

V gene TRBV6-6 combines with J gene TRBJ1-5; D is possibly TRBD1 (5 bases). This CDR3 has 16 residues. Looked up from germline, CDR1 is MNHNY and CDR2 is SVGAGI (reference sequence). The V end lost 6 bases, the J end lost 1 base, and 16 bases lay between the germline ends. As DNA, the CDR3 is TGTGCCAGCAGGAACCTGGGAGGGACCAGCAATCAGCCCCAGCATTTT. It encodes CASRNLGGTSNQPQHF.

V is TRBV30 and J is TRBJ2-1, with 10 bases identical to TRBD2. Losses at the gene ends were 0 bases for V and 8 bases for J; bases not matched to a gene: 7. The germline V gene encodes CDR1 GTSNPN and CDR2 SVGIG (reference sequence). This CDR3 has 15 residues. For the CDR3, the DNA is TGTGCCTGGAGTGTAGGCCTAGCGGGAGCAGATGAGCAGTTCTTC. Its protein product is CAWSVGLAGADEQFF.

The chain carries TRBV11-1 and TRBJ2-5; D ambiguous. The CDR3 runs to 14 residues. Germline CDR1 and CDR2: SGHAT and FQDESV (reference sequence). Trimming left V 2 bases short and J 10 bases short, with 17 bases between. For the CDR3, the DNA is TGTGCCAGCAGCTTAACCCAAGAGAACGGGTACCAGTACTTC. It translates to CASSLTQENGYQYF. Supplemented by reference TRBV11-1 and TRBJ2-5, the full variable domain reads EAEVAQSPRYKITEKSQAVAFWCDPISGHATLYWYRQILGQGPELLVQFQDESVVDDSQLPKDRFSAERLKGVDSTLKIQPAELGDSAMYLCASSLTQENGYQYFGPGTRLLVL.

CDR3 in amino acids: CASSSAGSGTDTQYF. The CDR3, as DNA: TGTGCCAGCAGCTCGGCCGGGAGTGGAACAGATACGCAGTATTTT. V gene TRBV7-2 combines with J gene TRBJ2-3, with D possibly TRBD2 on 6 matching bases. Trimming stripped 4 bases from V and 3 bases from J, with 14 bases between. Germline values: CDR1 SGHTA, CDR2 FQGNSA. The CDR3 totals 15 residues.

This rearrangement joins TRBV6-6 to TRBJ2-3, with D possibly matching TRBD1 (6 bases). The CDR3 sequence is 14 residues long. Germline V gene lookup returns CDR1 MNHNY and CDR2 SVGAGI (reference sequence). With 5 bases removed from V and 2 bases from J, the gap between germline ends came to 11 bases. CDR3 DNA sequence: TGTGCCAGCAGTGCCCAGGGGCCCACAGATACGCAGTATTTT. Amino acid sequence: CASSAQGPTDTQYF.

The rearrangement joins TRBV19 to TRBJ2-7, with D perhaps TRBD2 (6 bases). The CDR3 runs to 13 residues. CDR1 is LNHDA and CDR2 is SQIVND in the germline V gene (reference sequence). V lost 5 bases to trimming and J lost 2 bases, with 10 bases between them. CDR3 in amino acids: CASSWTNTYEQYF. CDR3 DNA sequence: TGTGCCAGTAGTTGGACTAATACCTACGAGCAGTACTTC.

The genes are TRBV14 and TRBJ1-6; D unclear. V was clipped by 1 base and J by 10 bases, with 8 bases between them. CDR1 is SGHDN and CDR2 is FVKESK in the germline V gene. CDR3 size: 13 residues. The CDR3 is CASSQVGGSPLHF. In DNA form, the CDR3 reads TGTGCCAGCAGCCAAGTTGGCGGATCACCCCTCCACTTT.

V usage is TRBV29-1 and J usage is TRBJ1-2, with 7 bases identical to TRBD1. This CDR3 has 12 residues. Germline CDR1 SQVTM, CDR2 ANQGSEA. With 4 bases clipped from V and 6 bases from J, the junction kept 5 bases outside the gene matches. The CDR3 reads CSVVSGGDGYTF. The DNA for the CDR3 is TGCAGCGTTGTATCAGGGGGGGATGGCTACACCTTC.

V usage is TRBV7-3 and J usage is TRBJ2-5, with a weak D call TRBD1 (5 bases). The closer fit of TRBJ2-7 to the DNA end suggests the J call may be wrong. CDR3 length equals 13 residues. In germline, CDR1 is SGHTA, CDR2 FQGTGA. The DNA of the CDR3 is TGTGCCAGCAGCGCCAAGTGGGGCAGCGAGCAGTACTTC. Protein: CASSAKWGSEQYF.

The gene calls are TRBV5-1 and TRBJ1-2; D gene unclear. The CDR3 consists of 14 residues. The V end lost 4 bases, the J end lost 6 bases, and 16 bases lay between the germline ends. Germline values: CDR1 SGHRS, CDR2 YFSETQ. CDR3 sequence: CASSPGSEVDGYTF. CDR3 bases: TGCGCCAGCAGCCCGGGGAGTGAGGTCGATGGCTACACCTTC.

This clone was seen only once. The chain links TRBV19 to TRBJ2-7, with D tentatively TRBD1 (6 bases). V dropped 5 bases and J dropped 1 base, with 9 bases sitting between them. The length of the CDR3 is 13 residues. The germline CDR1 and CDR2 sequences are LNHDA and SQIVND (reference sequence). The DNA of the CDR3 is TGTGCCAGTAGTTCCGGACAGTCCTACGAGCAGTACTTC. Its translation is CASSSGQSYEQYF.

The sample holds one count of this clone. The CDR3 here is CASSHKGTGRVNTEAFF. The CDR3 coding sequence is TGTGCCAGCAGCCACAAAGGGACAGGAAGGGTGAACACTGAAGCTTTCTTT. The V call is TRBV14, the J call TRBJ1-1; TRBD1 agrees at 8 bases. Germline CDR1 SGHDN, CDR2 FVKESK. There are 17 residues in the CDR3. V lost 3 bases and J lost 0; bases outside the gene matches: 9.

The rearrangement uses TRBV6-4 and TRBJ1-1; no firm D call. CDR3 size: 13 residues. V was trimmed by 3 bases and J by 1 base, leaving 6 bases between them. CDR1 is MRHNA and CDR2 is SNTAGT in the germline V gene. The CDR3 here is CASSEQQNTEAFF. The CDR3 DNA is TGTGCCAGCAGTGAACAGCAGAACACTGAAGCTTTCTTT.

The rearrangement joins TRBV11-1 to TRBJ2-5; TRBD1 matches 7 bases. The CDR3 loop spans 14 amino acids. The germline gives CDR1 SGHAT, CDR2 FQDESV (reference sequence). J gave up 11 bases and V 4 bases, and 13 bases lay outside the gene matches. This CDR3 is CASSSFDRALEQYF. CDR3 DNA: TGTGCCAGCAGCTCCTTCGACAGGGCTCTAGAGCAGTACTTC. Based on the CDR3 plus reference TRBV11-1 and TRBJ2-5, the full variable domain is EAEVAQSPRYKITEKSQAVAFWCDPISGHATLYWYRQILGQGPELLVQFQDESVVDDSQLPKDRFSAERLKGVDSTLKIQPAELGDSAMYLCASSSFDRALEQYFGPGTRLLVL.

The gene calls are TRBV5-1 and TRBJ2-3; D is ambiguous. Germline V gives CDR1 SGHRS, CDR2 YFSETQ. Trimming pared 4 bases from V and 0 bases from J, leaving 3 bases between. This CDR3 region has 12 residues. As DNA, the CDR3 is TGCGCCAGCAGCCCCAGCACAGATACGCAGTATTTT. It codes for CASSPSTDTQYF.

The chain uses TRBV5-1 and TRBJ1-1; 7 nucleotides align to TRBD1. The CDR3 has 13 amino acids. Unmatched junction bases numbered 7, after V lost 7 bases and J lost 4 bases. The germline V gene encodes CDR1 SGHRS and CDR2 YFSETQ. The CDR3 DNA is TGCGCCAGCTTCGGGACAGCGGGCACTGAAGCTTTCTTT. This sequence encodes CASFGTAGTEAFF. The full variable domain, completed using reference TRBV5-1 and TRBJ1-1, is KAGVTQTPRYLIKTRGQQVTLSCSPISGHRSVSWYQQTPGQGLQFLFEYFSETQRNKGNFPGRFSGRQFSNSRSEMNVSTLELGDSALYLCASFGTAGTEAFFGQGTRLTVV.

This chain links TRBV7-8 with TRBJ2-5; D gene ambiguous. CDR1 and CDR2 (germline): SGHVS, FQNEAQ. This CDR3 spans 14 amino acids. V was pared by 1 base and J by 1 base, with 7 bases between. In DNA, the CDR3 is TGTGCCAGCAGCTTAGGGCAGGTCCAAGAGACCCAGTACTTC. It translates to CASSLGQVQETQYF.

This chain joins TRBV5-1 and TRBJ2-7, with D uncertain. Germline CDR1 SGHRS, CDR2 YFSETQ. CDR3 size: 14 residues. Trimming removed 0 bases at V and 3 bases at J, with 10 bases between. CDR3 DNA: TGCGCCAGCAGCTTGGAAAGGTCCCGCTACGAGCAGTACTTC. Translating gives CASSLERSRYEQYF. The complete variable domain, with remaining parts taken from reference TRBV5-1 and TRBJ2-7, reads KAGVTQTPRYLIKTRGQQVTLSCSPISGHRSVSWYQQTPGQGLQFLFEYFSETQRNKGNFPGRFSGRQFSNSRSEMNVSTLELGDSALYLCASSLERSRYEQYFGPGTRLTVT.

V and J are TRBV7-9 and TRBJ1-4; the match to TRBD1 covers 7 bases. CDR3 length equals 14 residues. Germline-derived CDR1 and CDR2 are SEHNR and FQNEAQ (reference sequence). With 3 bases clipped from V and 6 bases from J, the junction kept 4 bases outside the gene matches. CDR3 region: CASSFTGTDEKLFF. The CDR3, as DNA: TGTGCCAGCAGCTTTACCGGGACAGATGAAAAACTGTTTTTT. Complete variable domain (other parts from reference TRBV7-9 and TRBJ1-4): DTGVSQNPRHKITKRGQNVTFRCDPISEHNRLYWYRQTLGQGPEFLTYFQNEAQLEKSRLLSDRFSAERPKGSFSTLEIQRTEQGDSAMYLCASSFTGTDEKLFFGSGTQLSVL.

The chain uses TRBV7-9 and TRBJ2-7; possibly TRBD1 for D (6 bases). The CDR3 is made up of 16 amino acids. Trimming shortened V by 5 bases and J by 0 bases, and 17 bases separated the two germline ends. Germline V gene data show CDR1 as SEHNR and CDR2 as FQNEAQ (reference sequence). The CDR3: CASSKMGHRSSYEQYF. In nucleotides, the CDR3 is TGTGCCAGCAGCAAGATGGGACACCGAAGCTCCTACGAGCAGTACTTC.

The V call is TRBV21-1, the J call TRBJ1-1. TRBV21-1 is described as a pseudogene. The CDR3 is made up of 15 amino acids. As DNA, the CDR3 is TGTGCCAGCACCTCCACGTCCCAAGGAGACACTGAAGCTTTCTTT. Translation: CASTSTSQGDTEAFF.